A selection of T cell receptor beta chains follows, all from one sample in a study of blood T cell repertoires in COVID-19. Produced via immunoSEQ multiplex PCR; TCRdb's table is partial and in-frame only. The sample records some 200,000 clones, 65% to 90% being singletons. The specimen was peripheral blood. Source of these receptors: a woman aged 40 to 50 who had recovered from COVID-19. Both conserved end residues are part of each CDR3. Fields, in order: clone size, J gene, D gene, CDR3 length, V gene, CDR3 DNA, CDR3 protein. The D gene is left open where the match is weak. For some rows the clone size is stated as once, few or many, or as a class when expanded; others skip it.

clone size: .; J gene: TRBJ1-3; D gene: .; CDR3 length: 15; V gene: TRBV9; CDR3 DNA: TGTGCCAGCAGCGCCCAGGGTTACTCTGGAAACACCATATATTTT; CDR3 protein: CASSAQGYSGNTIYF
clone size: .; J gene: TRBJ2-7; D gene: TRBD1; CDR3 length: 11; V gene: TRBV20-1; CDR3 DNA: TGCAGCCTCGACAGGGCCTACGAGCAGTACTTC; CDR3 protein: CSLDRAYEQYF
clone size: once; J gene: TRBJ2-3; D gene: TRBD2; CDR3 length: 17; V gene: TRBV7-2; CDR3 DNA: TGTGCCAGCAGCTTAGACCTCCTAGCGGGGCAGAAAGATACGCAGTATTTT; CDR3 protein: CASSLDLLAGQKDTQYF
clone size: .; J gene: TRBJ1-2; D gene: .; CDR3 length: 15; V gene: TRBV15; CDR3 DNA: TGTGCCACCAGCAGAGAGATTGGGACAACCTATGGCTACACCTTC; CDR3 protein: CATSREIGTTYGYTF
clone size: .; J gene: TRBJ2-2; D gene: .; CDR3 length: 19; V gene: TRBV4-3; CDR3 DNA: TGCGCCAGCAGCCAAGAATTTCTAGCAGCAGAACCGAACACCGGGGAGCTGTTTTTT; CDR3 protein: CASSQEFLAAEPNTGELFF
clone size: few; J gene: TRBJ1-5; D gene: TRBD1; CDR3 length: 12; V gene: TRBV6-5; CDR3 DNA: TGTGCCAGCAGGCAGGGGGATCAGCCCCAGCATTTT; CDR3 protein: CASRQGDQPQHF
clone size: .; J gene: TRBJ1-1; D gene: TRBD1; CDR3 length: 15; V gene: TRBV28; CDR3 DNA: TGTGCCAGCAGACCCGGGACAGGGTGGAACACTGAAGCTTTCTTT; CDR3 protein: CASRPGTGWNTEAFF
clone size: .; J gene: TRBJ2-3; D gene: TRBD2; CDR3 length: 15; V gene: TRBV20-1; CDR3 DNA: TGCAGTGCTAGTCCGACTAGCGGGCGCACAGATACGCAGTATTTT; CDR3 protein: CSASPTSGRTDTQYF
clone size: .; J gene: TRBJ2-2; D gene: .; CDR3 length: 15; V gene: TRBV19; CDR3 DNA: TGTGCCAGTAGTATAACAGGGATTAACACCGGGGAGCTGTTTTTT; CDR3 protein: CASSITGINTGELFF
clone size: .; J gene: TRBJ1-2; D gene: .; CDR3 length: 15; V gene: TRBV7-2; CDR3 DNA: TGTGCCAGCAGCTTAGGAGGCAGTTCTAACTATGGCTACACCTTC; CDR3 protein: CASSLGGSSNYGYTF
clone size: once; J gene: TRBJ2-1; D gene: TRBD1; CDR3 length: 13; V gene: TRBV12-3/TRBV12-4; CDR3 DNA: TGTGCCAGCAGCCCCGGACAGGGGAATGAGCAGTTCTTC; CDR3 protein: CASSPGQGNEQFF
clone size: .; J gene: TRBJ1-1; D gene: .; CDR3 length: 14; V gene: TRBV7-8; CDR3 DNA: TGTGCCAGCAGCTTTGCGTTGATGAACACTGAAGCTTTCTTT; CDR3 protein: CASSFALMNTEAFF
clone size: .; J gene: TRBJ2-7; D gene: TRBD2; CDR3 length: 15; V gene: TRBV18; CDR3 DNA: TGTGCCAGCTCACGCCCCGGACTAGCGGCCTACGAGCAGTACTTC; CDR3 protein: CASSRPGLAAYEQYF
clone size: few; J gene: TRBJ1-2; D gene: .; CDR3 length: 13; V gene: TRBV10-1; CDR3 DNA: TGCGCCAGCAGCCCAGGGTTCGACTATGGCTACACCTTC; CDR3 protein: CASSPGFDYGYTF
clone size: .; J gene: TRBJ1-2; D gene: .; CDR3 length: 15; V gene: TRBV29-1; CDR3 DNA: TGCAGCGTTGAAGTTTGGGCATCTTCTAACTATGGCTACACCTTC; CDR3 protein: CSVEVWASSNYGYTF
clone size: .; J gene: TRBJ2-1; D gene: TRBD2; CDR3 length: 15; V gene: TRBV5-1; CDR3 DNA: TGCGCCAGCAGCCTAGCGGGGGAGACCTACAATGAGCAGTTCTTC; CDR3 protein: CASSLAGETYNEQFF
clone size: .; J gene: TRBJ1-2; D gene: .; CDR3 length: 23; V gene: TRBV7-8; CDR3 DNA: TGTGCCAGCAGCCCTCGTATTGCAACCCGTAGCCCCAACTCCCAACGACGGCTTTATGGCTACACCTTC; CDR3 protein: CASSPRIATRSPNSQRRLYGYTF
clone size: .; J gene: TRBJ2-1; D gene: TRBD1; CDR3 length: 14; V gene: TRBV10-3; CDR3 DNA: TGTGCCATCAGCTCCGGGACAGAATCCAATGAGCAGTTCTTC; CDR3 protein: CAISSGTESNEQFF
clone size: .; J gene: TRBJ2-7; D gene: .; CDR3 length: 13; V gene: TRBV5-1; CDR3 DNA: TGCGCCAGCAGCACGCAGGGAACCTACGAGCAGTACTTC; CDR3 protein: CASSTQGTYEQYF
clone size: .; J gene: TRBJ2-1; D gene: TRBD1; CDR3 length: 17; V gene: TRBV19; CDR3 DNA: TGTGCCAGTAGTCTCCGGACAGGTTGGGCGGGTATGGCTGAGCAGTTCTTC; CDR3 protein: CASSLRTGWAGMAEQFF
clone size: .; J gene: TRBJ1-6; D gene: TRBD1; CDR3 length: 15; V gene: TRBV6-5; CDR3 DNA: TGTGCCAGCAGTTACCGGGACAGTTCGGGGTCACCCCTCCACTTT; CDR3 protein: CASSYRDSSGSPLHF
clone size: .; J gene: TRBJ1-1; D gene: TRBD1; CDR3 length: 16; V gene: TRBV4-3; CDR3 DNA: TGCGCCAGCAGCGGAGGGACAGGGGGCGGCCGTAGAAAACCTTTCTTT; CDR3 protein: CASSGGTGGGRRKPFF
clone size: .; J gene: TRBJ2-1; D gene: .; CDR3 length: 12; V gene: TRBV19; CDR3 DNA: TGTGCCAGTTCATTCGGAGAAGGACTACGGTTCTTC; CDR3 protein: CASSFGEGLRFF
clone size: .; J gene: TRBJ2-7; D gene: .; CDR3 length: 14; V gene: TRBV11-2; CDR3 DNA: TGTGCCAGCAGCTTCGAGTCTAGCTTGGTCGAGCAGTACTTC; CDR3 protein: CASSFESSLVEQYF
clone size: .; J gene: TRBJ2-5; D gene: .; CDR3 length: 13; V gene: TRBV19; CDR3 DNA: TGTGCCAGTAGTAGCGGTAGGTCAGAGACCCAGTACTTC; CDR3 protein: CASSSGRSETQYF
clone size: .; J gene: TRBJ1-2; D gene: .; CDR3 length: 17; V gene: TRBV27; CDR3 DNA: TGTGCCAGCTGCGAGATCGAGCCAGGGTTATCGGTTAGGGGCTACACCTTC; CDR3 protein: CASCEIEPGLSVRGYTF
clone size: .; J gene: TRBJ2-1; D gene: TRBD2; CDR3 length: 15; V gene: TRBV5-5; CDR3 DNA: TGTGCCAGCCGAATACTAGCGGGCGGGAACAATGAGCAGTTCTTC; CDR3 protein: CASRILAGGNNEQFF
clone size: .; J gene: TRBJ2-7; D gene: .; CDR3 length: 13; V gene: TRBV15; CDR3 DNA: TGTGCCACCAGCGGGACACCGTTCTACGAGCAGTACTTC; CDR3 protein: CATSGTPFYEQYF
clone size: .; J gene: TRBJ2-3; D gene: .; CDR3 length: 15; V gene: TRBV25-1; CDR3 DNA: TGTGCCAGCAGTGGCCGGGGAGCACGGACAGATACGCAGTATTTT; CDR3 protein: CASSGRGARTDTQYF
clone size: once; J gene: TRBJ2-3; D gene: .; CDR3 length: 15; V gene: TRBV6-5; CDR3 DNA: TGTGCCAGCAGTTACGCGAACGTACTAGGTCCAGAGCAGTATTTT; CDR3 protein: CASSYANVLGPEQYF
clone size: .; J gene: TRBJ2-5; D gene: .; CDR3 length: 13; V gene: TRBV12-3/TRBV12-4; CDR3 DNA: TGTGCCAGCGAGACGGGAAACCAAGAGACCCAGTACTTC; CDR3 protein: CASETGNQETQYF
clone size: .; J gene: TRBJ2-1; D gene: .; CDR3 length: 16; V gene: TRBV9; CDR3 DNA: TGTGCCAGCAGCCCCTTATCCGGGACTTTGGGCGATGAGCAGTTCTTC; CDR3 protein: CASSPLSGTLGDEQFF
clone size: .; J gene: TRBJ1-4; D gene: .; CDR3 length: 18; V gene: TRBV7-9; CDR3 DNA: TGTGCCAGCAGCTCCGGCTTCGGGGTAAAAACAACTAATGAAAAACTGTTTTTT; CDR3 protein: CASSSGFGVKTTNEKLFF
clone size: .; J gene: TRBJ1-2; D gene: .; CDR3 length: 14; V gene: TRBV5-1; CDR3 DNA: TGCGCCAGCAGCTTGGCGGGCGGGATCTATGGCTACACCTTC; CDR3 protein: CASSLAGGIYGYTF
clone size: .; J gene: TRBJ2-7; D gene: .; CDR3 length: 13; V gene: TRBV13; CDR3 DNA: TGTGCCAGCAGCTTAGGTCTCCCAGGCGAGCAGTACTTC; CDR3 protein: CASSLGLPGEQYF
clone size: .; J gene: TRBJ2-6; D gene: .; CDR3 length: 16; V gene: TRBV5-1; CDR3 DNA: TGCGCCAGCAGAGTTACAGGGGGGGTTCCGGCCAACGTCCTGACTTTC; CDR3 protein: CASRVTGGVPANVLTF
clone size: .; J gene: TRBJ2-3; D gene: TRBD2; CDR3 length: 14; V gene: TRBV6-5; CDR3 DNA: TGTGCCAGCAGTTTTAGCGGGGCGGGAGATACGCAGTATTTT; CDR3 protein: CASSFSGAGDTQYF
clone size: .; J gene: TRBJ1-5; D gene: TRBD1; CDR3 length: 14; V gene: TRBV11-2; CDR3 DNA: TGTGCCAGCAGCTCCGGACAGGGAGAACAGCCCCAGCATTTT; CDR3 protein: CASSSGQGEQPQHF
clone size: .; J gene: TRBJ1-1; D gene: .; CDR3 length: 14; V gene: TRBV20-1; CDR3 DNA: TGCAGTGCTAGTAGGGTGGGAGTGAACACTGAAGCTTTCTTT; CDR3 protein: CSASRVGVNTEAFF
clone size: .; J gene: TRBJ1-2; D gene: TRBD1; CDR3 length: 15; V gene: TRBV5-4; CDR3 DNA: TGTGCCAGCAGCTCAGGACAGGATGGTAACTATGGCTACACCTTC; CDR3 protein: CASSSGQDGNYGYTF
clone size: few; J gene: TRBJ1-1; D gene: TRBD1; CDR3 length: 13; V gene: TRBV9; CDR3 DNA: TGTGCCAGCACGCAGGGGGGTGGGACTGAAGCTTTCTTT; CDR3 protein: CASTQGGGTEAFF
clone size: .; J gene: TRBJ1-1; D gene: TRBD1; CDR3 length: 17; V gene: TRBV18; CDR3 DNA: TGTGCCAGCTCACCACTCATACCGGGACAGGGGAACACTGAAGCTTTCTTT; CDR3 protein: CASSPLIPGQGNTEAFF
clone size: .; J gene: TRBJ2-3; D gene: .; CDR3 length: 11; V gene: TRBV20-1; CDR3 DNA: TGCAGCTACGGGGTGACAGATACGCAGTATTTT; CDR3 protein: CSYGVTDTQYF
clone size: .; J gene: TRBJ1-6; D gene: .; CDR3 length: 16; V gene: TRBV13; CDR3 DNA: TGTGCCAGCAGCTTATCGTCAGGCTCCATTAATTCACCCCTCCACTTT; CDR3 protein: CASSLSSGSINSPLHF
clone size: .; J gene: TRBJ2-3; D gene: .; CDR3 length: 17; V gene: TRBV18; CDR3 DNA: TGTGCCAGCTCACCAAGTAGAGGCGGGGCTAGCACAGATACGCAGTATTTT; CDR3 protein: CASSPSRGGASTDTQYF
clone size: .; J gene: TRBJ2-5; D gene: .; CDR3 length: 16; V gene: TRBV27; CDR3 DNA: TGTGCCAGCAGGCCAGGGTGGGCAGAAAACCAAGAGACCCAGTACTTC; CDR3 protein: CASRPGWAENQETQYF
clone size: .; J gene: TRBJ1-5; D gene: .; CDR3 length: 15; V gene: TRBV2; CDR3 DNA: TGTGCCAGCAGGGTAATGACAGCTAGCAATCAGCCCCAGCATTTT; CDR3 protein: CASRVMTASNQPQHF